The next 23 T cell receptor beta chains were all read from a single sample in a study of CD8 T cells in Susac syndrome. Random hexamers primed reverse transcription of 0.5 to 1 ug RNA. TCRdb recomputed calls from the immunoSEQ multiplex PCR reads with MiXCR, one row per CDR3 protein. The sample lists 160,000 or so distinct CDR3 sequences; roughly 93% were seen once. Sequences were obtained from CD4+ T cells from PBMCs. The receptors were gathered from a human donor in good health.

The V and J genes are TRBV7-2 and TRBJ1-2; D unresolved. V dropped 3 bases and J dropped 8 bases, with 16 bases sitting between them. Germline V gene data show CDR1 as SGHTA and CDR2 as FQGNSA. The CDR3 has 14 amino acids. The CDR3 protein is CASSLLHGSDGYTF. The CDR3 nucleotides are TGTGCCAGCAGCTTGCTCCACGGATCGGACGGCTACACCTTC.

A single count supports this clonotype. The chain combines TRBV5-1 with TRBJ1-2; the D gene is possibly TRBD1 (5 bases). This CDR3 contains 14 residues. V lost 2 bases and J 2 bases, leaving 10 bases between the germline ends. Looked up from germline, CDR1 is SGHRS and CDR2 is YFSETQ. The CDR3 sequence: CASSFGGGNYGYTF. CDR3 coding DNA: TGCGCCAGCAGCTTCGGTGGGGGGAACTATGGCTACACCTTC. The full variable domain, with the rest looked up from reference TRBV5-1 and TRBJ1-2, is KAGVTQTPRYLIKTRGQQVTLSCSPISGHRSVSWYQQTPGQGLQFLFEYFSETQRNKGNFPGRFSGRQFSNSRSEMNVSTLELGDSALYLCASSFGGGNYGYTFGSGTRLTVV.

The CDR3 bases are TGTGCCGTCGAAGGGGCTGGAAACACCATATATTTT. It is translated as CAVEGAGNTIYF. The gene calls are TRBV7-9 and TRBJ1-3; perhaps TRBD1 as D (5 bases). The V gene's germline CDR1 is SEHNR and CDR2 FQNEAQ (reference sequence). The V gene lost 11 bases and the J gene lost 2 bases, with 10 bases spanning the gap. The CDR3 has 12 amino acids.

The chain carries TRBV20-1 and TRBJ2-7; D not resolved. Trimming left V 6 bases short and J 6 bases short, with 12 bases between. The CDR3 is 11 amino acids. Germline loops: CDR1 DFQATT, CDR2 SNEGSKA (reference sequence). This CDR3 is CSAVRSGEQYF. For the CDR3, the DNA is TGCAGTGCGGTACGGAGTGGCGAGCAGTACTTC.

This clonotype has only one observation. CDR3 region: CSARSDTTTNEKLFF. CDR3 DNA sequence: TGCAGTGCCCGATCGGACACAACAACTAATGAAAAACTGTTTTTT. The rearrangement links TRBV20-1 to TRBJ1-4, with a possible D match to TRBD1 (5 bases). Germline V CDR1 and CDR2: DFQATT, SNEGSKA (reference sequence). This CDR3 is 15 amino acids long. V was pared by 6 bases and J by 0 bases, with 14 bases between.

This clonotype has more than one count but fewer than ten. This chain links TRBV3-1 with TRBJ2-5; 11 positions match TRBD2. Germline CDR1 is LGHDT and CDR2 is YNNKEL (reference sequence). This CDR3 has 16 amino acids. V trimming: 1 base; J trimming: 2 bases; junction bases outside the gene matches: 3. The CDR3 DNA reads as TGTGCCAGCAGCCAAGCGCTAGCGGGGGGTCAAGAGACCCAGTACTTC. It specifies CASSQALAGGQETQYF.

This sequence joins TRBV5-1 and TRBJ1-2; D is perhaps TRBD1 (6 bases). Germline assignment: CDR1 SGHRS and CDR2 YFSETQ. The CDR3 sequence is 12 residues long. Deletions cut 4 bases from V and 6 bases from J, with 10 bases between. CDR3 bases: TGCGCCAGCAGCAACCCAGGGGATGGCTACACCTTC. It codes for CASSNPGDGYTF.

V usage is TRBV18 and J usage is TRBJ2-7, with TRBD1 matching over 8 bases. V shed 2 bases, J shed 2 bases, and the junction held 5 bases outside the gene matches. Per the germline V gene, CDR1 is KGHSH and CDR2 is LQKENI. This CDR3 spans 15 amino acids. The CDR3 sequence is CASSPGQGDTYEQYF. CDR3 nucleotides: TGTGCCAGCTCACCAGGACAGGGAGACACCTACGAGCAGTACTTC.

This chain joins TRBV7-2 and TRBJ2-2; TRBD1 is a possible D gene (6 bases). With 4 bases removed from V and 7 bases from J, the gap between germline ends came to 16 bases. CDR1 SGHTA and CDR2 FQGNSA come from the germline V gene. This CDR3 spans 15 amino acids. The CDR3 region is CASSYEGVGGGELFF. CDR3 sequence (DNA): TGTGCCAGCAGCTACGAGGGGGTAGGAGGCGGGGAGCTGTTTTTT.

The V and J genes are TRBV5-1 and TRBJ2-7; D not certain. Trimming removed 3 bases at V and 5 bases at J, with 12 bases between. The CDR3 covers 13 residues. Germline lookup yields CDR1 SGHRS and CDR2 YFSETQ. The CDR3 loop reads CASSSTEPDEQYF. Written as DNA, the CDR3 is TGCGCCAGCAGCTCGACCGAACCAGACGAGCAGTACTTC.

The chain uses TRBV12-3 or TRBV12-4 and TRBJ2-5; D remains unclear. V gave up 3 bases and J gave up 5 bases, with 10 bases separating them. The CDR3 is made up of 13 amino acids. CDR3 residues: CASSFRQSETQYF. CDR3 bases: TGTGCCAGCAGTTTTCGGCAGTCGGAGACCCAGTACTTC.

The chain uses TRBV5-1 and TRBJ2-3, with a weak D call TRBD2 (6 bases). Germline V lookup: CDR1 SGHRS, CDR2 YFSETQ. V gave up 0 bases and J gave up 1 base, with 12 bases separating them. The CDR3 consists of 16 residues. The CDR3 sequence: CASSLAGGLGTDTQYF. DNA of the CDR3: TGCGCCAGCAGCTTGGCCGGAGGGTTAGGCACAGATACGCAGTATTTT.

This sequence joins TRBV18 and TRBJ1-2, with D hard to call. Germline V gene sequence: CDR1 KGHSH, CDR2 LQKENI. V was trimmed by 0 bases and J by 5 bases, leaving 7 bases between them. The CDR3 totals 13 residues. CDR3 region: CASSPPDPYGYTF. Written as DNA, the CDR3 is TGTGCCAGCTCACCACCGGACCCTTATGGCTACACCTTC.

The rearrangement joins TRBV11-2 to TRBJ1-1; no reliable D call. The CDR3 is 14 amino acids. CDR1 SGHAT and CDR2 FQNNGV come from the germline V gene. V lost 3 bases, J lost 1 base, and 9 bases lay in between. The CDR3 DNA follows: TGTGCCAGCAGCTTGGGAATTGCGAACACTGAAGCTTTCTTT. Translated, it gives CASSLGIANTEAFF.

The sample holds a few counts of this clonotype. This sequence joins TRBV18 and TRBJ1-4; D perhaps matches TRBD1 (6 bases). Germline V lookup: CDR1 KGHSH, CDR2 LQKENI. Trimming left V 2 bases short and J 8 bases short, with 9 bases between. The CDR3 contains 13 residues. CDR3: CASSPGGREKLFF. The CDR3 nucleotides read TGTGCCAGCTCACCAGGGGGCCGAGAAAAACTGTTTTTT.

The rearrangement uses TRBV5-1 and TRBJ1-2; maybe TRBD1 (6 bases). The V and J ends lost 0 bases and 5 bases respectively, with 14 bases between them. Germline CDR1 reads SGHRS; CDR2 reads YFSETQ. CDR3 length: 15 amino acids. CDR3 DNA: TGCGCCAGCAGCTTGGATACGGGACATAGTTATGGCTACACCTTC. Translated: CASSLDTGHSYGYTF.

J is TRBJ2-3 and V is TRBV14; TRBD2 agrees at 8 bases. The CDR3 covers 17 residues. V lost 5 bases, J lost 3 bases, and 13 bases stayed unmatched. The germline CDR1 and CDR2 sequences are SGHDN and FVKESK. The CDR3 sequence: CASSVRTTGGGTDTQYF. CDR3 DNA sequence: TGTGCCAGCAGCGTGCGAACAACGGGGGGGGGAACAGATACGCAGTATTTT.

The rearrangement links TRBV20-1 to TRBJ2-7; D is possibly TRBD1 or TRBD2 (5 bases each). The CDR3 has 16 amino acids. Germline CDR1 reads DFQATT; CDR2 reads SNEGSKA (reference sequence). V lost 3 bases and J 0 bases, leaving 18 bases between the germline ends. The CDR3: CSARPPGAYNSYEQYF. For the CDR3, the DNA is TGCAGTGCTAGGCCCCCCGGGGCGTATAACTCCTACGAGCAGTACTTC.

The rearrangement joins TRBV5-1 to TRBJ2-6, with D tentatively TRBD2 (5 bases). CDR1 SGHRS and CDR2 YFSETQ come from the germline V gene. The V and J ends lost 7 bases and 0 bases respectively, with 11 bases between them. The CDR3 is made up of 15 amino acids. The CDR3 DNA reads as TGCGCCAGCCGCGGGTCTTACTCTGGGGCCAACGTCCTGACTTTC. Protein: CASRGSYSGANVLTF.

This clonotype was seen only once. V gene TRBV7-2 combines with J gene TRBJ1-2; D not certain. Germline CDR1 and CDR2: SGHTA and FQGNSA. The CDR3 is 14 residues long. V was clipped by 4 bases and J by 5 bases, with 14 bases between them. The CDR3 loop is CASSSRGGPYGYTF. In DNA, the CDR3 is TGTGCCAGCAGCTCCCGAGGAGGCCCTTATGGCTACACCTTC. Combining the CDR3 with reference TRBV7-2 and TRBJ1-2 gives the whole variable domain GAGVSQSPSNKVTEKGKDVELRCDPISGHTALYWYRQSLGQGLEFLIYFQGNSAPDKSGLPSDRFSAERTGGSVSTLTIQRTQQEDSAVYLCASSSRGGPYGYTFGSGTRLTVV.

This clonotype was observed a single time. The CDR3 reads CASSPGRTTITDTQYF. The CDR3 bases are TGTGCCAGCAGTCCGGGCCGGACTACCATCACAGATACGCAGTATTTT. The chain combines TRBV12-3 or TRBV12-4 with TRBJ2-3; possibly TRBD2 for D (6 bases). V was pared by 5 bases and J by 2 bases, with 17 bases between. The CDR3 is made up of 16 amino acids.

This clonotype appeared once. Written as DNA, the CDR3 is TGTGCCAGCAAACCAACCCAGCCCACAGATACGCAGTATTTT. Its translation: CASKPTQPTDTQYF. J is TRBJ2-3 and V is TRBV6-6; no firm D call. The germline V gene encodes CDR1 MNHNY and CDR2 SVGAGI (reference sequence). Trimming cost V 7 bases and J 2 bases, with 13 bases left between them. This CDR3 has 14 amino acids.

This chain uses TRBV7-2 with TRBJ1-2; D is ambiguous. The CDR3 loop spans 13 amino acids. V lost 1 base and J lost 7, with 10 bases in between. Germline lookup yields CDR1 SGHTA and CDR2 FQGNSA. The DNA for the CDR3 is TGTGCCAGCAGCTTAGAGTACAATCCTGGCTACACCTTC. Protein product: CASSLEYNPGYTF.